Shown below are 6 T cell receptor beta chains from a single sample sequenced in a study of blood T cell repertoires in COVID-19. The protocol was immunoSEQ multiplex PCR, while the TCRdb copy is restricted to in-frame clones and leaves out a portion. The sample records 150,000 to 200,000 clones, around 80% being singletons. What was sequenced was PBMCs or T cells enriched from blood (not recorded which). These receptors were collected from a woman aged 50 to 60 with acute COVID-19.

This chain links TRBV12-5 with TRBJ1-1; D possibly corresponds to TRBD1 (6 bases). The CDR3 covers 10 residues. Germline V gene data show CDR1 as LGHNT and CDR2 as FRNRAP. Trimming stripped 9 bases from V and 11 bases from J, with 13 bases between. CDR3 region: CASLRGCAFF. The CDR3 DNA reads TGTGCTAGCTTGAGGGGGTGTGCTTTCTTT.

This chain uses TRBV25-1 with TRBJ1-4; maybe TRBD1 (5 bases). The length of the CDR3 is 12 residues. V was cut by 8 bases and J by 4 bases, with 8 bases left in between. The germline V gene encodes CDR1 MGHDK and CDR2 SYGVNS. CDR3 sequence: CASRDFNEKLFF. CDR3 bases: TGTGCCAGCCGGGACTTTAATGAAAAACTGTTTTTT.

V and J are TRBV19 and TRBJ2-3; TRBD1 matches at 11 bases. Trimming removed 11 bases from V and 3 bases from J; junction bases left unmatched: 10. The V gene's germline CDR1 is LNHDA and CDR2 SQIVND (reference sequence). The CDR3 runs 15 residues. CDR3 coding DNA: TGTGCCTGTCGAAGCCGGGACAGGGGGACAGATACGCAGTATTTT. Its translation: CACRSRDRGTDTQYF.

The genes are TRBV2 and TRBJ2-2; perhaps TRBD2 as D (6 bases). CDR3 length: 17 amino acids. Germline V CDR1 and CDR2: SNHLY, FYNNEI. With 7 bases removed from V and 1 base from J, the gap between germline ends came to 19 bases. The CDR3 coding sequence is TGTGCCAGCACCGAACAGACGACTAGGCTGAACACCGGGGAGCTGTTTTTT. This gives the protein CASTEQTTRLNTGELFF.

The rearrangement links TRBV6-2 or TRBV6-3 to TRBJ1-5, with 8 bases identical to TRBD1. CDR3 length: 14 amino acids. V shed 2 bases, J shed 7 bases, and the junction held 4 bases outside the gene matches. Germline V gene lookup returns CDR1 MNHEY and CDR2 SVGEGT. CDR3 in amino acids: CASSYQGARQPQHF. The CDR3 DNA reads TGTGCCAGCAGTTACCAGGGGGCTCGGCAGCCCCAGCATTTT.

This clone has a single count. The chain recombines TRBV11-2 with TRBJ2-1; 7 bases line up with TRBD2. This CDR3 has 15 amino acids. V shed 6 bases and J 6 bases; nucleotides not matched to a gene: 11. Germline values: CDR1 SGHAT, CDR2 FQNNGV. The CDR3 region has the DNA TGTGCCAGCAGACTCAGGGTAGGGAGGGGCAATGAGCAGTTCTTC. Translation: CASRLRVGRGNEQFF.